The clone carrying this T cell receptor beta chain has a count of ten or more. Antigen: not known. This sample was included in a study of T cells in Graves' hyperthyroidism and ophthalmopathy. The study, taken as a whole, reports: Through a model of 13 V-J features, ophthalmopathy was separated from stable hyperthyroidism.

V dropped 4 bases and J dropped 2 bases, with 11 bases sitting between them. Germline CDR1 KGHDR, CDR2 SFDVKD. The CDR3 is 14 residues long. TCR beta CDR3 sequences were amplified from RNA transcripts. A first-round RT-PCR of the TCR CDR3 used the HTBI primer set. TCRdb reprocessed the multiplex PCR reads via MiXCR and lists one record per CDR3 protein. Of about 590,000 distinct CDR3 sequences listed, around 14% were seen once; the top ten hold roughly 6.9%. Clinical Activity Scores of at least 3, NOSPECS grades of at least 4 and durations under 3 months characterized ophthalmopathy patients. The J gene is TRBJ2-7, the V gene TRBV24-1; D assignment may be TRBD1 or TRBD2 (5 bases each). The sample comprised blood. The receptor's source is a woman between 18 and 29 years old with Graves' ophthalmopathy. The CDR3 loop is CATSESRGTYEQYF. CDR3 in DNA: TGTGCCACCAGTGAGTCGAGGGGTACCTACGAGCAGTACTTC.